This TCR beta chain was retrieved from a study of blood T cell repertoires in COVID-19. In the original analysis: Cell counts per sample came from amplifying reference gene primers. The table came from immunoSEQ multiplex PCR; TCRdb's copy has only in-frame clones and leaves some out. V and J calls and clone size are given by that table; D and trimming were obtained from the DNA. The sample has some 41,000 clones, around 82% seen once. The CDR3 length is 15 residues. The V gene's germline CDR1 is SGHKS and CDR2 YYEKEE (reference sequence). Trimming shortened V by 4 bases and J by 5 bases, and 17 bases separated the two germline ends.

The chain uses TRBV5-5 and TRBJ2-3; tentatively, D is TRBD1 or TRBD2 (5 bases each). Sequenced material: peripheral blood. This TCR was recovered from a woman of 80 years or more with active or convalescent COVID-19. The CDR3 DNA is TGTGCCAGCAGCCTGGGGGAAGCGGAGGTAGATACGCAGTATTTT. Translation: CASSLGEAEVDTQYF.